This is a list of T cell receptor beta chains from one sample in a study of T-cell reconstitution after alpha-beta-depleted transplantation in children. One entry per CDR3 protein results from TCRdb running MiXCR on the PCR reads. The table lists 450,000 to 550,000 distinct CDR3 sequences, over 10% of them singletons. Sequencing was performed on PBMCs, mostly from graft donor cells, taken 180 days after TCRalphabeta/CD19-depleted stem cell transplant. These receptors all come from a female patient aged 2-9 years who had a stem cell transplant for aplastic anemia, so the T cells may come from the graft donor. Both conserved end residues are part of each CDR3. The order of the fields is J gene, D gene, V gene, clone size, CDR3 DNA, CDR3 protein. A D gene is named only where the DNA matches it firmly. Expanded clones are given a class, and other clones once, few, many or no size at all.

>TRBJ1-1|TRBD1|TRBV19|-
TGTGCCAGGCCCGGGACAGGGTCTCTCACTGAAGCTTTCTTT
CARPGTGSLTEAFF
>TRBJ2-7|TRBD1|TRBV7-2|many
TGTGCCAGCAGCTTGGGGGGGACAGGGTTGCACGAGCAGTACTTC
CASSLGGTGLHEQYF
>TRBJ2-7|-|TRBV25-1|-
TGTGCCAGCAGTGATGTCGGGTTCTCCTACGAGCAGTACTTC
CASSDVGFSYEQYF
>TRBJ1-1|-|TRBV30|few
TGTGCCTGGAGTGTGAGGAGCTTAGCCCTGAGGGCAGCTTTCTTT
CAWSVRSLALRAAFF
>TRBJ2-3|-|TRBV6-2/TRBV6-3|-
TGTGCCAGCAGTTACTCGAGTGGCGGGTTCACAGATACGCACTATTTT
CASSYSSGGFTDTHYF
>TRBJ2-2|-|TRBV3-1|-
TGTGCCAGCAGCCAGTCCGGGACTACCGGGGAGCTGTTTTTT
CASSQSGTTGELFF
>TRBJ2-1|-|TRBV12-3/TRBV12-4|few
TGTGCCAGCAGACCAGTGAAAGCGAGTGAGCAGTTCTTC
CASRPVKASEQFF
>TRBJ2-5|-|TRBV2|-
TGTGCCAGCAGCCTAAGAACGTCAGAGACCCAGTACTTC
CASSLRTSETQYF
>TRBJ2-3|-|TRBV4-3|few
TGCGCCAGCAGCCAACGGTTTGGTTACTTTTTGGATACGCAGTATTTT
CASSQRFGYFLDTQYF
>TRBJ2-3|TRBD1|TRBV15|few
TGTGCCACCAGCAGAGCCCGGACAGGGAAGGGAGATACGCAGTATTTT
CATSRARTGKGDTQYF
>TRBJ2-7|TRBD1|TRBV7-6|many
TGTGCCAGCAGCCGGACAGGCTACGAGCAGTACTTC
CASSRTGYEQYF
>TRBJ1-6|TRBD1|TRBV12-3/TRBV12-4|few
TGTGCCAGCAGACCCTCGGACAGGGTCTCGCCCCTCCACTTT
CASRPSDRVSPLHF
>TRBJ2-1|-|TRBV4-3|many
TGCGCCAGCAGCCTGCTGGGGGACACGGCCTACAATGAGCAGTTCTTC
CASSLLGDTAYNEQFF
>TRBJ1-1|-|TRBV12-3/TRBV12-4|-
TGTGCCAGCAGCGCCCGAGAATTGACTGAAGCTTTCTTT
CASSARELTEAFF
>TRBJ2-3|-|TRBV11-1|-
TGTGCCAGCAGACTAGTCGGCGGAAGAACAGATACGCAGTATTTT
CASRLVGGRTDTQYF
>TRBJ2-3|TRBD2|TRBV6-2/TRBV6-3|many
TGTGCCAGCAGTTACGGTGGAAAGCGGGAGAGGAGGAGCACAGATACGCAGTATTTT
CASSYGGKRERRSTDTQYF
>TRBJ2-2|TRBD1|TRBV5-1|many
TGCGCCAGCAGTCCCGGGACAGGGGGCTGGAACACCGGGGAGCTGTTTTTT
CASSPGTGGWNTGELFF
>TRBJ1-4|TRBD1|TRBV18|few
TGTGCCAGCTCACCCCGAGAAGGGGGCCCAAGTGAAAAACTGTTTTTT
CASSPREGGPSEKLFF
>TRBJ2-7|TRBD2|TRBV6-2/TRBV6-3|-
TGTGCCAGCAGCAGGGCCCATAGCGGGAGCGGCTACGAGCAGTACTTC
CASSRAHSGSGYEQYF
>TRBJ2-3|TRBD2|TRBV4-2|-
TGTGCCAGCAGCCATACTAGCGGGAGTGTTACAGATACGCAGTATTTT
CASSHTSGSVTDTQYF
>TRBJ2-2|-|TRBV19|few
TGTGCCAGTAGGCCAGCGGCGAACACCGGGGAGCTGTTTTTT
CASRPAANTGELFF
>TRBJ2-5|TRBD1|TRBV10-3|many
TGTGCCATCGCAGGGGGCGAGGAGACCCAGTACTTC
CAIAGGEETQYF
>TRBJ1-2|-|TRBV28|few
TGTGCCAGCAGACTCCCGGGTTCTAACTATGGCTACACCTTC
CASRLPGSNYGYTF
>TRBJ2-1|-|TRBV11-3|-
TGTGCCAGCAGCTTAGCCGGGCCCGGGGGTGAGCAGTTCTTC
CASSLAGPGGEQFF
>TRBJ2-6|TRBD1|TRBV27|few
TGTGCCAGCAGTTGGGGACAGGGGGGATCTGGGGCCAACGTCCTGACTTTC
CASSWGQGGSGANVLTF
>TRBJ2-1|-|TRBV20-1|-
TGCAGTGCCACCCCCAGGGAAACCTACAATGAGCAGTTCTTC
CSATPRETYNEQFF
>TRBJ2-1|-|TRBV6-2/TRBV6-3|few
TGTGCCAGCACTGAGGGGCCTTACAGGATCTTC
CASTEGPYRIF
>TRBJ1-2|-|TRBV20-1|-
TGCAGTGCTAGAGATCCTGGGGCTACAGGGGGCTACACCTTC
CSARDPGATGGYTF
>TRBJ1-1|-|TRBV19|few
TGTGCCAGTCTCCGGTGGGGGGCGGACACTGAAGCTTTCTTT
CASLRWGADTEAFF
>TRBJ1-2|-|TRBV6-5|-
TGTGCCAGCAGTTACAAACCACACACGGACGGAAGCTATGGCTACACCTTC
CASSYKPHTDGSYGYTF
>TRBJ2-3|-|TRBV24-1|-
TGTGCCACCAGTGATTTCCCCAACACAGATACGCAGTATTTT
CATSDFPNTDTQYF
>TRBJ2-5|TRBD1|TRBV9|-
TGTGCCAGCAGCCGTGGACAGGGGGCTTTGAAGACCCAGTACTTC
CASSRGQGALKTQYF
>TRBJ1-2|-|TRBV12-3/TRBV12-4|few
TGTGCCAGCAGTTCCTCCCAGAGTAACTATGGCTACACCTTC
CASSSSQSNYGYTF
>TRBJ2-5|TRBD1|TRBV12-3/TRBV12-4|many
TGTGCCAGCAATTACAGGGGTACTGAGACCCAGTACTTC
CASNYRGTETQYF
>TRBJ2-6|-|TRBV19|few
TGTGCCAGTAGTATTTTGGGGACTGGGGCCAACGTCCTGACTTTC
CASSILGTGANVLTF
>TRBJ2-5|-|TRBV7-9|few
TGTGCCAGCAGCAACCGACTGGCCAGATCGGGGGAGACCCAGTACTTC
CASSNRLARSGETQYF
>TRBJ2-3|TRBD2|TRBV4-3|-
TGCGCCAGCAGCCAAGATAGCGGGAGCGCAAATACGCAGTATTTT
CASSQDSGSANTQYF
>TRBJ2-1|-|TRBV7-2|few
TGTGCCAGCAGCTTTTTCAGGAGCCCCAATGAGCAGTTCTTC
CASSFFRSPNEQFF
>TRBJ2-1|-|TRBV11-2|few
TGTGCCAGCAAAAAAGCGGGTAGCTATGAGCAGTTCTTC
CASKKAGSYEQFF
>TRBJ2-3|-|TRBV12-3/TRBV12-4|many
TGTGCCAGCAGTCCCTATCAGGGTCATACAGCGGATACGCAGTATTTT
CASSPYQGHTADTQYF
>TRBJ2-2|TRBD1|TRBV9|many
TGTGCCAGCAGCGCGACAGGGTCCGCCGGGGAGCTGTTTTTT
CASSATGSAGELFF
>TRBJ2-5|TRBD1|TRBV28|few
TGTGCCAGCAGGTCGGGACAGCTTCAAGAGACCCAGTACTTC
CASRSGQLQETQYF
>TRBJ2-5|TRBD2|TRBV20-1|-
TGCAGTGCTAGAGATAGCTGGCCACTCGGACTAGCGGGAGGAGAGACCCAGTACTTC
CSARDSWPLGLAGGETQYF
>TRBJ2-5|TRBD2|TRBV6-5|-
TGTGCCAGCAGTACTACTAGCGACCAAGAGACCCAGTACTTC
CASSTTSDQETQYF
>TRBJ1-2|TRBD1|TRBV2|-
TGTGCCAGCAGTTGGGACAGGGATAACTATGGCTACACCTTC
CASSWDRDNYGYTF
>TRBJ2-1|-|TRBV20-1|few
TGCAGTGCTAGAGTGAGGCGGCTCTCCTACAATGAGCAGTTCTTC
CSARVRRLSYNEQFF
>TRBJ2-2|TRBD2|TRBV7-9|few
TGTGCCAGCAGCAGCCTAGCGGGCGGCACCGGGGAGCTGTTTTTT
CASSSLAGGTGELFF
>TRBJ2-6|TRBD2|TRBV10-3|few
TGTGCCATCAGTGAGTTAGTAGCGGGGTCCTCTGGGGCCAACGTCCTGACTTTC
CAISELVAGSSGANVLTF
>TRBJ1-3|-|TRBV11-3|few
TGTGCCAGCAGCTTTGCGGGAAGGCCGAGCTCTGGAAACACCATATATTTT
CASSFAGRPSSGNTIYF
>TRBJ2-2|TRBD1|TRBV23-1|-
TGCGCCAGCAGTCACTCCGGGACAGGGGACGGTATCACCGGGGAGCTGTTTTTT
CASSHSGTGDGITGELFF
>TRBJ2-5|-|TRBV7-7|few
TGTGCCAGCAGCTTACACTCGGGTGGGAAAGAGACCCAGTACTTC
CASSLHSGGKETQYF
>TRBJ1-2|-|TRBV6-6|many
TGTGCCGGAGGGGCGGGTGGCTACACCTTC
CAGGAGGYTF
>TRBJ2-6|-|TRBV11-1|-
TGTGCCAGCAGCTTTACCCCCGCGATAAGCTCTGGGGCCAACGTCCTGACTTTC
CASSFTPAISSGANVLTF
>TRBJ1-5|-|TRBV19|few
TGTGCCACACTCCAGGGAAATAATCAGCCCCAGCATTTT
CATLQGNNQPQHF